This is a list of T cell receptor beta chains from one sample in a study of CD8 T cells in ankylosing spondylitis. TCRdb processed the 5' RACE reads anew with MiXCR; each CDR3 protein has one entry. The sample lists hundreds of thousands of distinct CDR3 sequences, over 9.5% seen once, with approximately 0.46% in the top ten. Sequenced: blood, either unsorted or a sorted T cell fraction (not recorded which). Receptor source: a male donor with ankylosing spondylitis. Both conserved end residues are part of each CDR3. Each record gives: V gene, clone size, J gene, D gene, CDR3 protein, CDR3 DNA. D genes are given only for firm matches. Not all rows give a size; the values are once, few, many and, for expanded clones, a class.

V gene: TRBV4-2; clone size: NA; J gene: TRBJ1-1; D gene: NA; CDR3 protein: CASSQEAVNTEAFF; CDR3 DNA: TGTGCCAGCAGCCAAGAGGCCGTCAATACTGAAGCTTTCTTT
V gene: TRBV30; clone size: NA; J gene: TRBJ2-1; D gene: TRBD2; CDR3 protein: CAWSVSSGVYNEQFF; CDR3 DNA: TGTGCCTGGAGTGTATCAAGCGGGGTTTACAATGAGCAGTTCTTC
V gene: TRBV20-1; clone size: few; J gene: TRBJ2-7; D gene: TRBD1; CDR3 protein: CSADSGQPYEQYF; CDR3 DNA: TGCAGTGCAGACTCGGGACAGCCCTACGAGCAGTACTTC
V gene: TRBV12-3/TRBV12-4; clone size: many; J gene: TRBJ2-1; D gene: NA; CDR3 protein: CASRSGFGDSYNEQFF; CDR3 DNA: TGTGCCAGCAGGTCAGGGTTCGGTGACTCCTACAATGAGCAGTTCTTC
V gene: TRBV9; clone size: NA; J gene: TRBJ2-7; D gene: NA; CDR3 protein: CASGGRFGYEQYF; CDR3 DNA: TGTGCCAGCGGGGGGAGATTTGGCTACGAGCAGTACTTC
V gene: TRBV7-2; clone size: NA; J gene: TRBJ2-3; D gene: TRBD1; CDR3 protein: CASSLNFWTGNTDTQYF; CDR3 DNA: TGTGCCAGCAGCTTAAACTTTTGGACAGGGAACACAGATACGCAGTATTTT
V gene: TRBV20-1; clone size: few; J gene: TRBJ1-2; D gene: NA; CDR3 protein: CSARDGNYGYTF; CDR3 DNA: TGCAGTGCTAGAGACGGGAACTATGGCTACACCTTC
V gene: TRBV20-1; clone size: few; J gene: TRBJ1-3; D gene: TRBD1; CDR3 protein: CSARDGTAGNTIYF; CDR3 DNA: TGCAGTGCTAGAGACGGGACAGCTGGAAACACCATATATTTT
V gene: TRBV4-3; clone size: NA; J gene: TRBJ1-1; D gene: NA; CDR3 protein: CASSQDRRGAEAFF; CDR3 DNA: TGCGCCAGCAGCCAAGACAGGAGGGGGGCTGAAGCTTTCTTT
V gene: TRBV7-2; clone size: many; J gene: TRBJ2-7; D gene: NA; CDR3 protein: CASSLGGTNYEQYF; CDR3 DNA: TGTGCCAGCAGCTTAGGAGGGACAAACTACGAGCAGTACTTC
V gene: TRBV20-1; clone size: many; J gene: TRBJ2-1; D gene: NA; CDR3 protein: CSAQVTALLREQFF; CDR3 DNA: TGCAGTGCTCAGGTGACAGCCCTCCTGAGGGAGCAGTTCTTC
V gene: TRBV3-1; clone size: NA; J gene: TRBJ1-1; D gene: NA; CDR3 protein: CASRSRDKNTEAFF; CDR3 DNA: TGTGCCAGCAGAAGCCGGGACAAGAACACTGAAGCTTTCTTT
V gene: TRBV7-6; clone size: few; J gene: TRBJ1-5; D gene: NA; CDR3 protein: CASSLSGSDQPQHF; CDR3 DNA: TGTGCCAGCAGCCTCTCCGGTTCCGACCAGCCCCAGCATTTT
V gene: TRBV5-1; clone size: NA; J gene: TRBJ1-1; D gene: TRBD1; CDR3 protein: CASSTGATTEAFF; CDR3 DNA: TGCGCCAGCTCGACAGGGGCGACCACTGAAGCTTTCTTT
V gene: TRBV20-1; clone size: few; J gene: TRBJ1-4; D gene: TRBD1; CDR3 protein: CSARGGQGYEKLFF; CDR3 DNA: TGCAGTGCTAGGGGGGGACAGGGATATGAAAAACTGTTTTTT
V gene: TRBV29-1; clone size: many; J gene: TRBJ2-2; D gene: NA; CDR3 protein: CSVEGMDLRGELFF; CDR3 DNA: TGCAGCGTTGAGGGGATGGACCTAAGGGGGGAGCTGTTTTTT
V gene: TRBV7-3; clone size: few; J gene: TRBJ2-2; D gene: TRBD2; CDR3 protein: CASSSWQGGGELFF; CDR3 DNA: TGTGCCAGCAGCTCCTGGCAGGGAGGGGGGGAGCTGTTTTTT
V gene: TRBV7-9; clone size: NA; J gene: TRBJ2-1; D gene: NA; CDR3 protein: CASSLAGWSYNEQFF; CDR3 DNA: TGTGCCAGCAGCTTAGCGGGATGGTCGTACAATGAGCAGTTCTTC
V gene: TRBV28; clone size: NA; J gene: TRBJ2-7; D gene: NA; CDR3 protein: CASSAPDRPSSYEQYF; CDR3 DNA: TGTGCCAGCAGTGCTCCAGACAGGCCTTCCTCCTACGAGCAGTACTTC
V gene: TRBV20-1; clone size: NA; J gene: TRBJ2-7; D gene: NA; CDR3 protein: CSASPLLPAEVYEQYF; CDR3 DNA: TGCAGTGCTAGTCCCCTCCTTCCGGCGGAGGTCTACGAGCAGTACTTC
V gene: TRBV12-3/TRBV12-4; clone size: many; J gene: TRBJ1-1; D gene: NA; CDR3 protein: CASSWDHNTEAFF; CDR3 DNA: TGTGCCAGCAGTTGGGACCACAACACTGAAGCTTTCTTT